This record covers a single TCR beta chain. Its specificity is not known. This sample stems from a study of shared clonotypes between healthy human individuals. General study points: Estimated richness values were generally larger in naive subsets than in memory subsets. Sequencing depth was expected to influence donor clonotype sharing. Clonotypes shared by all four donors outscored non-shared clonotypes in generation probability. Across several donors, naive CD4 shared around 5%, naive CD8 under 4%, memory CD4 2% to 2.5%, memory CD8 0.4% to 0.5%.

This table comes from immunoSEQ multiplex PCR, and its TCRdb copy is limited to in-frame clones, with some not included. This table has about 2.4 million clones, over 85% appearing once. The germline V and J ends were trimmed by 5 bases and 14 bases, with 14 bases remaining between them. Germline V gene sequence: CDR1 DFQATT, CDR2 SNEGSKA (reference sequence). This CDR3 comprises 10 residues. The TCR comes from a man between 18 and 29 years old in good health. Some clones in this sample may be carry-over from other donors' samples. The sample consisted of naive CD4+ T cells from PBMCs. Specified subset: CD45RA+ positively selected. This chain links TRBV20-1 with TRBJ2-3; D may correspond to TRBD1 or TRBD2 (5 bases each). CDR3 DNA sequence: TGCAGTGCTGGGGCAGGACTCTGGTATTTT. Translated: CSAGAGLWYF.